This T cell receptor (beta chain) was recorded in a study of blood T cell repertoires in COVID-19. Looking at the study overall: Samples of COVID-19 (acute and convalescent) were obtained from the United States, Italy and Spain.

J was trimmed by 4 bases and V by 7 bases; bases with no gene match: 8. Germline V gene data show CDR1 as SNHLY and CDR2 as FYNNEI. The CDR3 has 15 amino acids. Authors' analysis steps: Cell counts per sample came from amplifying reference gene primers. Method: immunoSEQ multiplex PCR; TCRdb's copy keeps in-frame clones and lacks some. Clone size and V and J calls were adopted from that table, with D and trimming inferred from the DNA. The repertoire holds a few hundred thousand clones, with around 90% as singletons. The J gene is TRBJ2-1, the V gene TRBV2, with 9 bases that match TRBD1. The sequenced sample consisted of peripheral blood. This TCR derives from a woman in her sixties or seventies with COVID-19, enrolled during active disease. Written as DNA, the CDR3 is TGTGCCAGCAACCGACAGGGGGACTGGTACAATGAGCAGTTCTTC. This codes for CASNRQGDWYNEQFF.